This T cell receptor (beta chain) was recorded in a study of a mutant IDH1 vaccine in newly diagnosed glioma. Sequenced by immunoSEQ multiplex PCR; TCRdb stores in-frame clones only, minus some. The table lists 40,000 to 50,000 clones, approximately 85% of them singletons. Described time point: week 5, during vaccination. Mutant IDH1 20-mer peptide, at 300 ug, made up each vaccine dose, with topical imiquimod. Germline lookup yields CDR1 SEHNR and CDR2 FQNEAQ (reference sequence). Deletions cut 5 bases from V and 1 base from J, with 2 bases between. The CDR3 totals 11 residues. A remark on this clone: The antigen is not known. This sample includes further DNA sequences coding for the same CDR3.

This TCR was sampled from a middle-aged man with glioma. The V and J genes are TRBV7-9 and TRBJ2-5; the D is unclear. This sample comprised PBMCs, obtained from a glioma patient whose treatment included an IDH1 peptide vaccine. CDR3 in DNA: TGTGCCAGCAGCCTCCAAGAGACCCAGTACTTC. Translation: CASSLQETQYF.